Reported below is one T cell receptor (beta chain). In this sample, this clone turned up a few times. Its specific antigen is unknown. Base qualities are not recorded, but no much larger clone differs from it by a single base. Each donor gave one peripheral blood draw, averaging about 100 mL, which was collected into heparinised tubes. A BD FACSAria II and a panel including CD45RO, CCR7, CD25, CD127, CD95 and CD27 were used to sort naive, central memory, regulatory and stem cell-like memory CD4+ T cells. All sorted populations exceeded 95% purity. PBMCs were isolated immediately by Lymphoprep density gradient centrifugation and stained directly without culture. So that batch effects would be minimized, each experiment stained and sorted samples in pairs, pairing one healthy donor with one patient. The High Capacity cDNA Reverse Transcription Kit was used to reverse transcribe all of the isolated RNA, meaning that expressed TCRB transcripts were what got sequenced. Naive, central memory and regulatory T cell samples underwent deep immunoSEQ sequencing, averaging about 3.3 million total reads per sample. After sorted cells were lysed in RLT buffer, RNA was extracted with DNase-treated RNeasy Micro or Mini kits, with the choice depending on cell number. Each cell subset was processed on its own to prevent cross-contamination, while patient and healthy donor samples were processed together. The immunoSEQ multiplex PCR was used to amplify TCRB sequences from cDNA, generating 87-bp fragments that spanned the CDR3 region. Sequencing of the amplicons was performed on the Illumina HiSeq platform. Per the authors' processing: Synthetic template baselines were used to correct PCR bias computationally, reads within Hamming distance 2 were collapsed, and singletons that could not be merged were discarded. Reads were aligned against IMGT so that V, D and J genes, CDR3 length and insertions or deletions at six rearrangement sites could be assigned. Within each subset, clonotype counts were normalized to the number of sorted cells before true diversity and Gini coefficients were calculated with the tcR R package. Repertoire sharing was quantified using the overlap coefficient calculated on TCRB nucleotide sequences. What TCRdb holds here is the immuneACCESS table cut down to in-frame rearrangements. Part of the clones is not present; checked against another copy, under half of the missing clones reflect an unresolved V gene, and the others are unexplained. Clone size and V and J calls were adopted from that table, with D and trimming inferred from the DNA. This sample has 250,000 to 350,000 clones in its table, and approximately 14% of those were observed once. Clones ranked in the top ten supply roughly 7% of the sample.

The data belong to a study of beta chain features in type 1 diabetes (dated by TCRdb to 2017 to 2018). General notes on the study: Mean age, gender distribution, total cell number and subset yield did not differ between patients and healthy donors. A total of around 100 million sorted cells were examined across all samples, and RNA yield correlated strongly with the number of cells per subset. In the study, recently diagnosed type 1 diabetes patients and matched healthy donors were compared on the TCRB repertoires of their sorted circulating CD4+ T cell subsets. Naive and central memory subsets were obtained from all 30 or so donors, but regulatory and stem cell-like memory subsets were isolated from only 8 patients and about eight healthy donors.

Results the study describes overall, beyond this receptor: Because cDNA was sequenced instead of genomic DNA, activated cells with high expression could be over-represented, although the groups did not differ in activation or CD3 levels. A moderate but significant shortening of TCRB CDR3 length was observed in type 1 diabetes patients in all four CD4+ subsets. Naive, central memory and regulatory TCRB repertoires appeared to be more alike among patients than among healthy donors. Only small numbers of individuals were included in the HLA sub-analyses, which left unresolved whether HLA type had any influence on TCRB rearrangement. PCR may preferentially amplify shorter templates, but because patient and control samples were amplified and corrected together, any resulting skew would affect both groups equally. At VDJ recombination sites, patients with type 1 diabetes made fewer insertions and deleted more nucleotides, a pattern implying thymic rearrangement abnormalities.

In the germline V gene (reference sequence), CDR1 corresponds to GTSNPN and CDR2 to SVGIG. The germline V end is reduced by 7 bases and the J end by 3 bases; junction bases left unmatched: 10. Measured from the cysteine to the phenylalanine, the CDR3 is 14 residues long. Just the 42-base CDR3 DNA is kept, in frame starting at base 1. The chain links TRBV30 with TRBJ2-3; 7 junctional bases match TRBD2. Specimen: central memory CD4+ T cells from blood. The TCR comes from a man aged 25 to 40 in good health. The bases are TGTGCCTCTCGACGAGCGGGGATGACAGATACGCAGTATTTT. Translated, this gives CASRRAGMTDTQYF.